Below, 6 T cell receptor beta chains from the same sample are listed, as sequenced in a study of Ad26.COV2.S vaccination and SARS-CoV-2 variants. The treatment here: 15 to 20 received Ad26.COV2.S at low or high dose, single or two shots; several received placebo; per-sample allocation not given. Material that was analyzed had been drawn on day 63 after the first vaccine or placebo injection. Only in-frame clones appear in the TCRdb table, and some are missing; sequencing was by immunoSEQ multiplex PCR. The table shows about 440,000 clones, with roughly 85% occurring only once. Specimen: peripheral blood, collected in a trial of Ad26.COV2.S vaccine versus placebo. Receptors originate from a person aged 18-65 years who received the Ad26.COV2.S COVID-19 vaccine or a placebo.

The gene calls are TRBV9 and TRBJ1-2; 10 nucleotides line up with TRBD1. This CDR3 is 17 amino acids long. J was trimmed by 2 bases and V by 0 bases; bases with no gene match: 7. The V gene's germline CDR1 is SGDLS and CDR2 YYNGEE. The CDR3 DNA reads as TGTGCCAGCAGCGTAGGGACAGGGGGTAGTTGGAACTATGGCTACACCTTC. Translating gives CASSVGTGGSWNYGYTF.

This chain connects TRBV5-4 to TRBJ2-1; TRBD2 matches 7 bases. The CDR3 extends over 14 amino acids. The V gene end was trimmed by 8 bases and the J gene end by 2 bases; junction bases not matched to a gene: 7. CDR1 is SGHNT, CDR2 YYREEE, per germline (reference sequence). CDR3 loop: CASGASGTYNEQFF. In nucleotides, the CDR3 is TGTGCCAGTGGGGCTAGCGGCACCTACAATGAGCAGTTCTTC.

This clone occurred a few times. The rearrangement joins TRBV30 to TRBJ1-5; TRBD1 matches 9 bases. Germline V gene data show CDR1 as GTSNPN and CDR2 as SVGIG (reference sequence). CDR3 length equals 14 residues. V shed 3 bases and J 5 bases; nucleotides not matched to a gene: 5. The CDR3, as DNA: TGTGCCTGGAGGGAACAGGGGGCACATCAGCCCCAGCATTTT. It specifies CAWREQGAHQPQHF.

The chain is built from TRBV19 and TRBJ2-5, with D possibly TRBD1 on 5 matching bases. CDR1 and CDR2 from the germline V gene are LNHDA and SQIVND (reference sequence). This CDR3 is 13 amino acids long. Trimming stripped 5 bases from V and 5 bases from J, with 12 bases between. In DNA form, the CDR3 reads TGTGCCAGTAGTCAAGGGGCCTCGGAGACCCAGTACTTC. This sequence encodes CASSQGASETQYF.

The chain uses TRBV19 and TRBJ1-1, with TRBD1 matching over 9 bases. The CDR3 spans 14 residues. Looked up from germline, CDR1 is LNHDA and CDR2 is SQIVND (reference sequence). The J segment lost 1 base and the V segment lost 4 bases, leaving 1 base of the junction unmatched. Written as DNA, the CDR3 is TGTGCCAGTAGTACACAGGGGGCGAACACTGAAGCTTTCTTT. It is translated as CASSTQGANTEAFF.

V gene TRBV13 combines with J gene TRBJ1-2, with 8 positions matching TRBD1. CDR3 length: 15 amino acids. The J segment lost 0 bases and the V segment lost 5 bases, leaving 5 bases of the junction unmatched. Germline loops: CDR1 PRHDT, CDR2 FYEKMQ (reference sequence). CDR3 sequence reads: CASSRTGGSNYGYTF. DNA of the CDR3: TGTGCCAGCAGCAGAACAGGGGGTTCTAACTATGGCTACACCTTC.